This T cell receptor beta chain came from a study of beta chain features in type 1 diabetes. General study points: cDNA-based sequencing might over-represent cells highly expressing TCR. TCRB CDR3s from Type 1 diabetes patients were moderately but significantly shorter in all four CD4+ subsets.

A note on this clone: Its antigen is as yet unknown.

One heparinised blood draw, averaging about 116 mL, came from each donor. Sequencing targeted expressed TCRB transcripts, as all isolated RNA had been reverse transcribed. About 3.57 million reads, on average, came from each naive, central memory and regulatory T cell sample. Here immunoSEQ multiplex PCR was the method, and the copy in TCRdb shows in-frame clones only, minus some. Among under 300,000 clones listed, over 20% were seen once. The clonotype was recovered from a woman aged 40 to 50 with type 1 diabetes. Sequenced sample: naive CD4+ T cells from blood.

CDR3 DNA: TGCGCCAGCACGGTTTCAGGGAACACCGGGGAGCTGTTTTTT. It is translated as CASTVSGNTGELFF. The chain combines TRBV5-1 with TRBJ2-2; unclear D gene. This CDR3 is built from 14 residues. The V and J ends lost 6 bases and 1 base respectively, with 10 bases between them. Looked up from germline, CDR1 is SGHRS and CDR2 is YFSETQ.